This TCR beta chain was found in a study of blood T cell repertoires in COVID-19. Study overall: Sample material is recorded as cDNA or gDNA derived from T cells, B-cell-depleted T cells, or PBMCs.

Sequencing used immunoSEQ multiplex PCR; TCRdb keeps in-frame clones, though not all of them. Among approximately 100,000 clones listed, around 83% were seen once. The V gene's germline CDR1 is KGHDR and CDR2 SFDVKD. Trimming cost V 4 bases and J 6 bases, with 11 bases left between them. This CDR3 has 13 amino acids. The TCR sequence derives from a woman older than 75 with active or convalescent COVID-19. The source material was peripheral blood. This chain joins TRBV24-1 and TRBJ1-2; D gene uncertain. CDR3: CATSDPETHGYTF. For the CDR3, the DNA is TGTGCCACCAGTGACCCGGAGACCCATGGCTACACCTTC.